A single sample is the source of the 19 T cell receptor beta chains below, sequenced in a study of T-cell reconstitution after alpha-beta-depleted transplantation in children. Construction of the TCRbeta library involved unique molecular identifiers. Via MiXCR, TCRdb re-called the PCR reads, giving one row per CDR3 protein. The sample has almost 400,000 distinct CDR3 sequences, over 20% seen once. The sequences come from PBMCs from the stem cell graft donor, collected from the stem cell graft. Receptors were obtained from a human donor who donated a stem cell graft to a child with acute myeloid leukemia.

The chain carries TRBV20-1 and TRBJ2-3; D could derive from TRBD1 or TRBD2 (5 bases each). The V end was cut by 2 bases, the J end by 3 bases, with 9 bases between. The V gene's germline CDR1 is DFQATT and CDR2 SNEGSKA (reference sequence). The CDR3 is 13 residues long. The CDR3, as DNA: TGCAGTGCTAGATCTGGGGGTACAGATACGCAGTATTTT. It codes for CSARSGGTDTQYF.

This chain links TRBV7-2 with TRBJ2-2; D is possibly TRBD1 or TRBD2 (6 bases each). Per germline, CDR1 SGHTA and CDR2 FQGNSA. This CDR3 is built from 16 residues. The V and J ends lost 1 base and 4 bases respectively, with 13 bases between them. The DNA for the CDR3 is TGTGCCAGCAGCTTAGGGCGGGACACCTTCACCGGGGAGCTGTTTTTT. Translated, it gives CASSLGRDTFTGELFF.

The sample holds a few counts of this clonotype. The chain has TRBV4-1 and TRBJ2-1; D gene uncertain. The germline V gene encodes CDR1 MGHRA and CDR2 YSYEKL. This CDR3 comprises 12 residues. Trimming removed 0 bases from V and 9 bases from J, with 6 bases in between. CDR3 nucleotides: TGCGCCAGCAGCCAAGAAGGGATTGAGCAGTTCTTC. It translates to CASSQEGIEQFF.

This chain uses TRBV19 with TRBJ2-7, with TRBD1 as a possible D gene (6 bases). Trimming cost V 7 bases and J 2 bases, with 9 bases left between them. The germline gives CDR1 LNHDA, CDR2 SQIVND (reference sequence). The CDR3 runs 12 residues. In nucleotides, the CDR3 is TGTGCCAGTAAGGGGGAAGCCTACGAGCAGTACTTC. Residues: CASKGEAYEQYF.

This chain's CDR3 is CATSARGLAGELGEQFF. DNA of the CDR3: TGTGCCACCAGTGCGAGGGGGCTAGCGGGAGAGTTGGGTGAGCAGTTCTTC. The V and J genes are TRBV24-1 and TRBJ2-1, with 10 bases that match TRBD2. Trimming cost V 5 bases and J 9 bases; bases outside gene matches: 15. CDR3 size: 17 residues. Germline values: CDR1 KGHDR, CDR2 SFDVKD.

At least ten counts were recorded for this clonotype. This chain connects TRBV11-2 to TRBJ2-3; 10 bases are a match to TRBD2. This CDR3 is 18 amino acids long. With V trimmed by 5 bases and J by 1 base, 12 bases remained unmatched. Germline V gene lookup returns CDR1 SGHAT and CDR2 FQNNGV. DNA of the CDR3: TGTGCCAGCAGCAATATTCTAGCGGGAGAATTAGGCACAGATACGCAGTATTTT. As protein: CASSNILAGELGTDTQYF.

The gene calls are TRBV20-1 and TRBJ1-1; 10 positions match TRBD1. J gave up 5 bases and V 5 bases, and 5 bases lay outside the gene matches. Germline lookup yields CDR1 DFQATT and CDR2 SNEGSKA (reference sequence). This CDR3 comprises 13 residues. DNA of the CDR3: TGCAGTGCTTATGGACAGGGGGATACTGAAGCTTTCTTT. Translation gives CSAYGQGDTEAFF.

This clonotype has a handful of counts. This chain uses TRBV29-1 with TRBJ1-1; D call uncertain. V dropped 2 bases and J dropped 3 bases, with 4 bases sitting between them. The CDR3 consists of 11 residues. Germline V gene sequence: CDR1 SQVTM, CDR2 ANQGSEA. Here the CDR3 reads CSVETDTEAFF. CDR3 sequence (DNA): TGCAGCGTTGAAACGGACACTGAAGCTTTCTTT.

This clonotype occurred many times. The chain recombines TRBV20-1 with TRBJ2-3; D uncertain. The CDR3 covers 13 residues. V was clipped by 2 bases and J by 2 bases, with 8 bases between them. Looked up from germline, CDR1 is DFQATT and CDR2 is SNEGSKA (reference sequence). The CDR3 protein is CSARLIFTDTQYF. The CDR3 DNA reads TGCAGTGCTAGACTTATCTTCACAGATACGCAGTATTTT.

This clonotype was seen a handful of times. The chain has TRBV12-3 or TRBV12-4 and TRBJ2-2; D is perhaps TRBD1 (5 bases). The length of the CDR3 is 17 residues. Trimming shortened V by 6 bases and J by 4 bases, and 21 bases separated the two germline ends. This chain's CDR3 is CASSLGTRTQSTGELFF. CDR3 DNA: TGTGCCAGCAGCCTTGGAACCAGGACACAAAGCACCGGGGAGCTGTTTTTT.

This clonotype was recorded many times. The gene calls are TRBV12-3 or TRBV12-4 and TRBJ1-1; a possible D gene is TRBD1 (6 bases). This CDR3 contains 14 residues. V was cut by 3 bases and J by 0 bases, with 8 bases left in between. Written as DNA, the CDR3 is TGTGCCAGCAGTTTTGGGGGGCTGAACACTGAAGCTTTCTTT. Encoded protein: CASSFGGLNTEAFF.

The table lists this clonotype with many counts. V usage is TRBV29-1 and J usage is TRBJ2-7; TRBD1 or TRBD2 may be the D gene (6 bases each). This CDR3 has 15 amino acids. V was pared by 2 bases and J by 4 bases, with 18 bases between. Per the germline V gene, CDR1 is SQVTM and CDR2 is ANQGSEA. CDR3 loop: CSVERGTGHLYEQYF. The CDR3 DNA reads as TGCAGCGTTGAAAGGGGGACTGGTCACTTGTACGAGCAGTACTTC.

This clonotype was seen many times. The chain carries TRBV12-3 or TRBV12-4 and TRBJ2-5; no clear D gene. The CDR3 runs to 13 residues. Trimming removed 3 bases from V and 5 bases from J, with 10 bases in between. CDR3 protein: CASSLRNAETQYF. CDR3 nucleotides: TGTGCCAGCAGTTTGCGGAATGCGGAGACCCAGTACTTC.

Ten or more counts support this clonotype. The chain has TRBV20-1 and TRBJ2-7; D is uncertain. The CDR3 is 14 amino acids. V lost 0 bases and J 4 bases, leaving 13 bases between the germline ends. Per germline, CDR1 DFQATT and CDR2 SNEGSKA (reference sequence). The CDR3 sequence: CSARDPVYMYEQYF. CDR3 coding DNA: TGCAGTGCTAGAGATCCGGTCTATATGTACGAGCAGTACTTC.

The gene calls are TRBV5-5 and TRBJ2-2, with D tentatively TRBD2 (7 bases). CDR1 is SGHKS and CDR2 is YYEKEE in the germline V gene (reference sequence). V was trimmed by 2 bases and J by 6 bases, leaving 11 bases between them. The length of the CDR3 is 14 residues. For the CDR3, the DNA is TGTGCCAGCAGCTTAGGGGGGGCTGCCGGGGAGCTGTTTTTT. It is translated as CASSLGGAAGELFF.

The V and J genes are TRBV5-1 and TRBJ2-2; perhaps TRBD2 as D (5 bases). The CDR3 covers 15 residues. The germline V gene has CDR1 SGHRS and CDR2 YFSETQ. V lost 1 base, J lost 4 bases, and 11 bases lay in between. For the CDR3, the DNA is TGCGCCAGCAGCTTGTCGGCTGAGGGCACCGGGGAGCTGTTTTTT. It yields the protein CASSLSAEGTGELFF.

This clonotype was observed a few times. The rearrangement uses TRBV28 and TRBJ1-5; no definite D call. V dropped 2 bases and J dropped 5 bases, with 7 bases sitting between them. The CDR3 has 13 residues. Germline-derived CDR1 and CDR2 are MDHEN and SYDVKM. For the CDR3, the DNA is TGTGCCAGCAGTTTACAGAGAGATCAGCCCCAGCATTTT. It yields the protein CASSLQRDQPQHF.

The CDR3, as DNA: TGTGCCAGCAGCCCCGCCCTCCTTTTTCAGGGAGATACGCAGTATTTT. It codes for CASSPALLFQGDTQYF. The chain combines TRBV7-8 with TRBJ2-3, with D maybe TRBD1 (5 bases). The CDR3 spans 16 residues. CDR1 and CDR2 (germline): SGHVS, FQNEAQ. V shed 5 bases and J shed 5 bases, with 20 bases lying between them.

This rearrangement joins TRBV7-3 to TRBJ2-2, with 10 bases that match TRBD2. From germline, CDR1 is SGHTA and CDR2 FQGTGA. The CDR3 contains 14 residues. The V gene end was trimmed by 4 bases and the J gene end by 5 bases; junction bases not matched to a gene: 1. The CDR3: CASSSSGSTGELFF. For the CDR3, the DNA is TGTGCCAGCAGCTCTAGCGGGAGTACCGGGGAGCTGTTTTTT.